The 15 T cell receptor beta chains listed next were all sequenced from one sample in a study of Graves' ophthalmopathy and Graves' hyperthyroidism. TCR beta CDR3 regions were amplified from RNA transcripts. An opening RT-PCR round employed HTBI primers and preceded a second-round multiplex PCR. TCRdb called the multiplex PCR reads again in MiXCR, with one record for every CDR3 protein. The table lists more than 550,000 distinct CDR3 sequences, over 40% of them singletons, with about 3.3% in the top ten. Sequences were obtained from peripheral blood. Receptors originate from an adult man with Graves' ophthalmopathy.

As to this clonotype: A much larger clone lies one base from this, so it may be a read error. This rearrangement joins TRBV7-9 to TRBJ1-2, with D possibly TRBD1 on 5 matching bases. V lost 5 bases and J 8 bases, leaving 15 bases between the germline ends. Germline values: CDR1 SEHNR, CDR2 FQNEAQ (reference sequence). This CDR3 is built from 13 residues. The CDR3 nucleotides are TGTGCCAGCAGCCCCGCCCCTCAGGGCGGCTACACCTTC. Protein sequence: CASSPAPQGGYTF. Combining the CDR3 with reference TRBV7-9 and TRBJ1-2 gives the whole variable domain DTGVSQNPRHKITKRGQNVTFRCDPISEHNRLYWYRQTLGQGPEFLTYFQNEAQLEKSRLLSDRFSAERPKGSFSTLEIQRTEQGDSAMYLCASSPAPQGGYTFGSGTRLTVV.

The chain recombines TRBV5-1 with TRBJ2-5; D could derive from TRBD1 or TRBD2 (6 bases each). V shed 6 bases and J shed 5 bases, with 20 bases lying between them. This CDR3 contains 15 residues. Germline values: CDR1 SGHRS, CDR2 YFSETQ. This chain's CDR3 is CASIALGGRGETQYF. As DNA, the CDR3 is TGCGCCAGCATCGCCTTAGGGGGGCGAGGGGAGACCCAGTACTTC.

In regard to this clonotype: At one end the junction does not follow the germline gene, possibly because of a read error. The chain recombines TRBV19 with TRBJ1-4; 7 positions agree with TRBD1. Germline V gene sequence: CDR1 LNHDA, CDR2 SQIVND (reference sequence). CDR3 size: 14 residues. In nucleotides, the CDR3 is TGTGCCGGTAGCCGGGGACAGCTAAATGAAAAACTGTTTTTT. This gives the protein CAGSRGQLNEKLFF.

As concerns this clonotype: Germline is not matched at one junction end, which may reflect a read error. V usage is TRBV7-2 and J usage is TRBJ1-1; the D is unclear. Germline CDR1 SGHTA, CDR2 FQGNSA. This CDR3 comprises 14 residues. The CDR3 nucleotides read TGTGCCAGCAGCCTCCGACTAGGAGGCACTGAGGCTTTCTTT. Translation gives CASSLRLGGTEAFF.

This chain connects TRBV6-5 to TRBJ1-1; a possible D gene is TRBD1 (5 bases). V dropped 2 bases and J dropped 3 bases, with 10 bases sitting between them. Per germline, CDR1 MNHEY and CDR2 SVGAGI. The CDR3 contains 14 residues. The CDR3 coding sequence is TGTGCCAGCAGTTACGAGACGGGACACACTGAAGCTTTCTTT. It encodes CASSYETGHTEAFF.

About this clonotype itself: This may come from a read error, since a much larger clone is one base off. The chain recombines TRBV5-5 with TRBJ2-7; no clear D. CDR3 length equals 13 residues. CDR1 and CDR2 from the germline V gene are SGHKS and YYEKEE (reference sequence). Here the CDR3 DNA reads TGTGCCAACAGCCAAGCTATGGACTACGAGCAGTACTTC. This sequence encodes CANSQAMDYEQYF.

The chain uses TRBV7-9 and TRBJ2-5, with D possibly TRBD1 on 6 matching bases. CDR3 length: 15 residues. Germline V gene data show CDR1 as SEHNR and CDR2 as FQNEAQ (reference sequence). The V end lost 5 bases, the J end lost 4 bases, and 17 bases lay between the germline ends. This CDR3 is CASSRVQGRRETQYF. CDR3 DNA: TGTGCCAGCAGCCGCGTCCAGGGGCGGCGAGAGACCCAGTACTTC.

This sequence joins TRBV2 and TRBJ1-4, with 7 bases aligning to TRBD1. V lost 8 bases, J lost 4 bases, and 13 bases stayed unmatched. The CDR3 consists of 16 residues. From germline, CDR1 is SNHLY and CDR2 FYNNEI. The CDR3 nucleotides are TGTGCCAGCTCACCACCGAGGACAGGCGGTAATGAAAAACTGTTTTTT. Translated, it gives CASSPPRTGGNEKLFF.

The rearrangement uses TRBV10-3 and TRBJ1-1; TRBD1 aligns across 7 bases. V trimming: 4 bases; J trimming: 3 bases; junction bases outside the gene matches: 5. Germline CDR1 ENHRY, CDR2 SYGVKD. CDR3 size: 14 residues. The DNA of the CDR3 is TGTGCCATCAGTGCTAGAGACAGGGACACTGAAGCTTTCTTT. It encodes CAISARDRDTEAFF.

The rearrangement joins TRBV12-5 to TRBJ2-7; maybe TRBD1 (5 bases). V lost 6 bases, J lost 0 bases, and 12 bases lay in between. The CDR3 runs 14 residues. Germline V gives CDR1 LGHNT, CDR2 FRNRAP. The DNA for the CDR3 is TGTGCTAGTGGCCTAGACAGTATCTCCTACGAGCAGTACTTC. It specifies CASGLDSISYEQYF.

V usage is TRBV5-8 and J usage is TRBJ2-5; 7 bases align to TRBD1. Germline CDR1 and CDR2: SGHTS and YDEGEE. V lost 1 base, J lost 2 bases, and 2 bases stayed unmatched. This CDR3 spans 14 amino acids. As DNA, the CDR3 is TGTGCCAGCAGCTTGAGGGGGCAACAAGAGACCCAGTACTTC. This encodes CASSLRGQQETQYF.

A word on this clonotype: Compared with germline, one end of the junction differs, possibly owing to a read error. The gene calls are TRBV4-1 and TRBJ2-5; D is unresolved. Germline V gene data show CDR1 as MGHRA and CDR2 as YSYEKL. The CDR3 loop spans 13 amino acids. The CDR3 here is CASSVPSNQPQYF. CDR3 DNA: TGTGCCAGCAGCGTACCGAGCAATCAGCCCCAGTACTTC.

For this clonotype: With a much larger clone just one base away, this may be a read error. The chain carries TRBV11-2 and TRBJ1-2; 7 nucleotides match TRBD1. There are 16 residues in the CDR3. V lost 5 bases and J lost 4; bases outside the gene matches: 13. Germline CDR1 and CDR2: SGHAT and FQNNGV. CDR3 residues: CASSPSQGIGGYGYTF. In DNA form, the CDR3 reads TGTGCCAGCAGCCCCTCACAGGGGATAGGGGGCTATGGCTACACCTTC.

About this clonotype itself: This may stem from a read error, because a much larger clone lies one nucleotide away. The V and J genes are TRBV7-8 and TRBJ1-5; D call uncertain. The CDR3 contains 16 residues. The germline V and J ends were trimmed by 9 bases and 6 bases, with 24 bases remaining between them. Germline values: CDR1 SGHVS, CDR2 FQNEAQ. The CDR3 coding sequence is TGTGCCAGTAGTATAGCGCAGGCCCACCCTACTCAGCCCCAGCATTTT. Amino acid sequence: CASSIAQAHPTQPQHF.

This clonotype came up a few times. The CDR3 sequence is CASSLASGTATYEQYF. The CDR3 DNA follows: TGTGCCAGCAGCTTAGCGTCGGGGACAGCCACCTACGAGCAGTACTTC. The chain joins TRBV7-6 to TRBJ2-7; 7 nucleotides align to TRBD1. Trimming at V came to 0 bases and at J to 2 bases, leaving 7 bases not matched to a gene. Germline CDR1 reads SGHVS; CDR2 reads FNYEAQ. This CDR3 comprises 16 residues.